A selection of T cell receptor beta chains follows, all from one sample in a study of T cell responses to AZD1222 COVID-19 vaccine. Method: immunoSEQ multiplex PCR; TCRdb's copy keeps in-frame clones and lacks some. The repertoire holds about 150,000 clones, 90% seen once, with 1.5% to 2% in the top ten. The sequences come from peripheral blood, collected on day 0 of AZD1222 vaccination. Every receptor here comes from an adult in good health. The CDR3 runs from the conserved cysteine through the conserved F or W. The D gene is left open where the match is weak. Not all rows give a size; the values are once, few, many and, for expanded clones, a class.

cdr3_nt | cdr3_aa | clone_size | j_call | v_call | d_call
TGTGCCAGCAGCTTGGGGGTTGATACGCAGTATTTT | CASSLGVDTQYF | . | TRBJ2-3 | TRBV5-4 | .
TGTGCCAGTAGTATCGGCAGTTATAGCAATCAGCCCCAGCATTTT | CASSIGSYSNQPQHF | . | TRBJ1-5 | TRBV19 | .
TGTGCCAGCAGCCTTTCGACAGGGGGTTCGGCCGGGGAGCTGTTTTTT | CASSLSTGGSAGELFF | once | TRBJ2-2 | TRBV7-3 | TRBD1
TGTGCCAGCAGTTCGGACTTGTATGGCTACACCTTC | CASSSDLYGYTF | . | TRBJ1-2 | TRBV12-3/TRBV12-4 | .
TGTGCCAGCGGGGGCGTCGAGCAGTTCTTC | CASGGVEQFF | . | TRBJ2-1 | TRBV2 | .
TGTGCCAGCAGCTTGGGACTAGCGGGAGTTGGGGAGACCCAGTACTTC | CASSLGLAGVGETQYF | . | TRBJ2-5 | TRBV5-5 | TRBD2
TGTGCCAGCAGCCCCGACAGGGGGCCGTACAATGAGCAGTTCTTC | CASSPDRGPYNEQFF | . | TRBJ2-1 | TRBV7-8 | TRBD1
TGTGCCAGCAGCTCGACAGCCTACAATGAGCAGTTCTTC | CASSSTAYNEQFF | . | TRBJ2-1 | TRBV7-9 | .
TGCGCCAGCAGCCATGAGAAAGGATACTCCTACGAGCAGTACTTC | CASSHEKGYSYEQYF | . | TRBJ2-7 | TRBV4-1 | .
TGCAGCGTTGAAGATCGGAGGGTGGGGTATAATTCACCCCTCCACTTT | CSVEDRRVGYNSPLHF | . | TRBJ1-6 | TRBV29-1 | .
TGTGCCAGCAGTCGAACAGACAGCCCGGGATCCGGCTACACCTTC | CASSRTDSPGSGYTF | . | TRBJ1-2 | TRBV6-5 | .
TGTGCCAGCAGCTCCCGAAGACTAGCAGAGAACACCGGGGAGCTGTTTTTT | CASSSRRLAENTGELFF | . | TRBJ2-2 | TRBV7-2 | TRBD2
TGTGCCAGCAGCTTAGTCGGGTCTAGTGGAAGCCCCTACGAGCAGTACTTC | CASSLVGSSGSPYEQYF | . | TRBJ2-7 | TRBV11-2 | .
TGTGCCAGCAGTTTCGGTACAACCAATCAGCCCCAGCATTTT | CASSFGTTNQPQHF | . | TRBJ1-5 | TRBV6-5 | .